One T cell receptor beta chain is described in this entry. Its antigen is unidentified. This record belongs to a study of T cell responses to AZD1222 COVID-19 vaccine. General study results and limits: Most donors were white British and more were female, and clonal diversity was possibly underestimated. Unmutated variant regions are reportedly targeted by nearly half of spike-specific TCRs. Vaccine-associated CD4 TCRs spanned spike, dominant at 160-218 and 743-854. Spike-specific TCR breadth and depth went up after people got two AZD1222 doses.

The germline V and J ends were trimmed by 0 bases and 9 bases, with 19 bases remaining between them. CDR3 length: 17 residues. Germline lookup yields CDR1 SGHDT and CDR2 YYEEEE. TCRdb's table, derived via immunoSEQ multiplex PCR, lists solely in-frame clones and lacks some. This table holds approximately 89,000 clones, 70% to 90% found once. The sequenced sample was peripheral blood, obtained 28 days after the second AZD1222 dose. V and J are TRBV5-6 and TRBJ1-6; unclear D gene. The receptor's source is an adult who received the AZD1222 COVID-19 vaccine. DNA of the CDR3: TGTGCCAGCAGCTTGGTCCGAGGTAGTCTGTCCCTTTCACCCCTCCACTTT. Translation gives CASSLVRGSLSLSPLHF.